This T cell receptor beta chain was recovered during a study of blood T cells in healthy people across ages. Whole-study results and caveats: Naive T cell percentage showed a strong correlation with the diversity of TCR beta.

The germline V gene has CDR1 SNHLY and CDR2 FYNNEI. Trimming removed 6 bases from V and 4 bases from J; junction bases left unmatched: 6. The CDR3 length is 14 residues. Notes on this clonotype: Its antigen is not known.

The second PCR ran roughly 6 to 12 cycles with a sample-barcoded 5' primer and J-beta primers. TCRdb fed the 5' RACE reads into MiXCR, producing one record per CDR3 protein. This repertoire shows 700,000 or so distinct CDR3 sequences, 40% to 45% found once; its top ten account for 30%. The receptor was derived from an elderly man in good health. V gene TRBV2 combines with J gene TRBJ2-5, with 9 nucleotides matching TRBD1. Sample: blood. CDR3 in DNA: TGTGCCAGCAGCCCACGGACAGGGGCAGAGACCCAGTACTTC. Protein: CASSPRTGAETQYF.